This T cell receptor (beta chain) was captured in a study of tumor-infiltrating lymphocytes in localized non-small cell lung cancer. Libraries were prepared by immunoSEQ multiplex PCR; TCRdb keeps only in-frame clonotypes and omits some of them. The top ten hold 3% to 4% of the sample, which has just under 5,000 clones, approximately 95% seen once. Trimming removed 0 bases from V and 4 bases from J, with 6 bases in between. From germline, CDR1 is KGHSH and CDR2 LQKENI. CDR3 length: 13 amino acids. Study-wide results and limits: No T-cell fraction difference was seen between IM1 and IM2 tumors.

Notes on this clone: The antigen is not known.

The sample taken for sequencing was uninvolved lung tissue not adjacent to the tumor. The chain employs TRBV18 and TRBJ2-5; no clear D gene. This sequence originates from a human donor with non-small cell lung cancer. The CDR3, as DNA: TGTGCCAGCTCACCACCGACGGGAGAGACCCAGTACTTC. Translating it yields CASSPPTGETQYF.